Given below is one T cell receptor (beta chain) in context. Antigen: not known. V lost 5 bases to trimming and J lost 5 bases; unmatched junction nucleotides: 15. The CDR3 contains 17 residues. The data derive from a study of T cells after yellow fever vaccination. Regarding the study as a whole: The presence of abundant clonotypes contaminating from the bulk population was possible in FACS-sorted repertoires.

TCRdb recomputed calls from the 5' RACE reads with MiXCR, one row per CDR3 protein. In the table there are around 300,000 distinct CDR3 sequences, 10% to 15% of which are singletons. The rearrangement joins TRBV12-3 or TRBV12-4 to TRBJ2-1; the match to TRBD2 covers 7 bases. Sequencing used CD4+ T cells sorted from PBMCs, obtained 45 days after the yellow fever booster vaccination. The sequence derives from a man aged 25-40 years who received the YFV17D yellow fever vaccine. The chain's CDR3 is CASSTTSSGRFHNEQFF. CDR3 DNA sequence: TGTGCCAGCAGTACAACCTCTAGCGGCCGATTTCACAATGAGCAGTTCTTC.